This paragraph reports one T cell receptor beta chain. The method was immunoSEQ multiplex PCR; TCRdb's version includes in-frame clones alone and lacks a portion of them. The sample consists of roughly 2.2 million clones, 85% to 95% of them appearing once. Germline lookup yields CDR1 SGHAT and CDR2 FQNNGV. The CDR3 has 16 amino acids. The junction had 5 bases not matched to a gene; V was cut back by 1 base and J by 0 bases. These data come from a study of shared clonotypes between healthy human individuals. The sample was naive CD4+ T cells from PBMCs. Subset reported: CD45RA+ positively selected. This chain links TRBV11-2 with TRBJ1-1; 7 positions match TRBD1. The TCR was taken from a man aged 18 to 29 in good health. Some clones in this sample may be carry-over from other donors' samples. The CDR3 sequence: CASSLAMTGLNTEAFF. The CDR3 bases are TGTGCCAGCAGCTTAGCCATGACAGGGTTGAACACTGAAGCTTTCTTT.